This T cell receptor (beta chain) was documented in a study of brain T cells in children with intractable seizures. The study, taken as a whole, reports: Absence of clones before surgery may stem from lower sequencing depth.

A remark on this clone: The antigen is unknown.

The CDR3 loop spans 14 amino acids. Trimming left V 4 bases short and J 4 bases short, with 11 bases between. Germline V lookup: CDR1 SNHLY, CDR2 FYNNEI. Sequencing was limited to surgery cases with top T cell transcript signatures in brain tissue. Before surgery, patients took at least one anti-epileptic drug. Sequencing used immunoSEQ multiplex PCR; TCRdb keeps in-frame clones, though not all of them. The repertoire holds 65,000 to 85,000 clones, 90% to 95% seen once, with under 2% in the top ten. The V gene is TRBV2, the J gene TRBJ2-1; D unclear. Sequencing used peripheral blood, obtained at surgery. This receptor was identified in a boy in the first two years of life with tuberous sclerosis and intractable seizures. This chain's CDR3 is CASSVVTMYNEQFF. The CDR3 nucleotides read TGTGCCAGCAGTGTCGTCACTATGTACAATGAGCAGTTCTTC.